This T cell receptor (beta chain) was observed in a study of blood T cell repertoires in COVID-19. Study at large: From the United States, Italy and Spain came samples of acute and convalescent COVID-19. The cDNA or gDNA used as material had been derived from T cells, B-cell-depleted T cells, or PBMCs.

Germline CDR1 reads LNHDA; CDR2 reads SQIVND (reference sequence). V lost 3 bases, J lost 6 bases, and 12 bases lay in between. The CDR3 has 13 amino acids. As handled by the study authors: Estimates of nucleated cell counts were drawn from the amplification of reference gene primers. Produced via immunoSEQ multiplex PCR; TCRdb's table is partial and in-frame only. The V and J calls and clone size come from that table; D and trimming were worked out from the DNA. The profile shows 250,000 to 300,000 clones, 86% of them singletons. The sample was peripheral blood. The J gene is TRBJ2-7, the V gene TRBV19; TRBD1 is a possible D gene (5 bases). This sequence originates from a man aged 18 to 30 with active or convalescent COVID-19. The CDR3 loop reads CASSIQGNGEQYF. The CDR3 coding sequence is TGTGCCAGTAGTATCCAGGGTAACGGCGAGCAGTACTTC.